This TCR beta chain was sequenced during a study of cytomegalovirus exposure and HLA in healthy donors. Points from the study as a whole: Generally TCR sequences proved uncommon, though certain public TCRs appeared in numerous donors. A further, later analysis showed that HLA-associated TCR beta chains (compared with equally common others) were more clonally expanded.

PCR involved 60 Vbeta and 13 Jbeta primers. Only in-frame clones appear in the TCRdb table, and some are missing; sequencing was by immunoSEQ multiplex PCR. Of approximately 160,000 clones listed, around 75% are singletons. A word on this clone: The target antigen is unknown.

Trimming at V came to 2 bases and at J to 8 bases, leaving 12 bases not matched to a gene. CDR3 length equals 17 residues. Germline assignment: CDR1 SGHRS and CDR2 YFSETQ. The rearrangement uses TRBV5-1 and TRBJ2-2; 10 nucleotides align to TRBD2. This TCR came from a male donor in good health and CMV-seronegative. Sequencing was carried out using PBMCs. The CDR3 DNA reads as TGCGCCAGCAGCTTAATAGCGGGAGGCCCTCCCAAGGGGGAGCTGTTTTTT. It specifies CASSLIAGGPPKGELFF.